The next 25 T cell receptor beta chains were all read from a single sample in a study of tumor-infiltrating lymphocytes in primary liver carcinoma. Reverse transcription of approximately 500 ng total RNA with a constant-region primer produced TCR beta cDNA. Amplification in three nested multiplex PCR rounds with slightly modified ARM-PCR gave rise to TCR beta libraries. The first two PCR rounds used TRBV1-TRBV30 primers with a Cbeta primer, 9 to 10 cycles each. TCRdb re-called the multiplex PCR reads through MiXCR, storing one row per CDR3 protein. This table holds just over 30,000 distinct CDR3 sequences, roughly 77% found once. Extraction of RNA together with DNA used roughly 19-31 mg of unsorted bulk tissue. The material sequenced was liver tumor tissue from sampling region 3. The subset: tumor region T3, left-lateral pole. These receptors all come from a woman in her 30s with primary liver carcinoma and hepatitis B virus infection.

Concerning this clonotype itself: It is likely a read error, because the conserved phenylalanine at the end of the CDR3 is missing. The gene calls are TRBV6-5 and TRBJ2-2; D not resolved. CDR3 length: 13 amino acids. V was cut by 4 bases and J by 3 bases, with 6 bases left in between. In germline, CDR1 is MNHEY, CDR2 SVGAGI. The CDR3 protein is CASSSKDTGELFY. CDR3 DNA: TGTGCCAGCAGTTCCAAGGACACCGGGGAGCTGTTTTAT.

A word on this clonotype: Mismatch with germline at one junction end may stem from a read error. J is TRBJ2-7 and V is TRBV7-8; D tentatively reads TRBD1 or TRBD2 (5 bases each). The CDR3 has 14 residues. Germline assignment: CDR1 SGHVS and CDR2 FQNEAQ. CDR3 sequence: CASSLRTYHGEQYF. The CDR3 nucleotides are TGTGCCAGCAGCTTGCGGACATATCACGGGGAGCAGTATTTC.

Remarks on this clonotype: The conserved final phenylalanine or tryptophan is absent from the CDR3, which likely points to a read error. The chain has TRBV7-8 and TRBJ2-3, with 7 nucleotides matching TRBD2. Germline loops: CDR1 SGHVS, CDR2 FQNEAQ. The V gene end was trimmed by 5 bases and the J gene end by 6 bases; junction bases not matched to a gene: 20. This CDR3 is 18 amino acids long. DNA for the CDR3: TGTGCCAGCAGCCCTCCGCGGGGGAGCGAGAGGGCCTCGGATACGCAGTATTGT. Protein product: CASSPPRGSERASDTQYC.

As concerns this clonotype: A read error may account for a junction end that differs from germline. The chain's CDR3 is CAGRPGDRYMNTEAFF. The CDR3 region has the DNA TGTGCCGGCAGACCCGGGGACAGATACATGAACACTGAAGCATTCTTT. J is TRBJ1-1 and V is TRBV28; 7 positions agree with TRBD1. CDR3 length equals 16 residues. The germline V gene has CDR1 MDHEN and CDR2 SYDVKM.

This clonotype was counted once. Sequence at one end of the junction differs from germline and may be a read error. This chain joins TRBV11-3 and TRBJ2-5; 11 bases align to TRBD2. This CDR3 has 16 amino acids. CDR1 and CDR2 (germline): SGHNT, YENEEA. CDR3 residues: CASSLDRLAGWQTQNF. In DNA, the CDR3 is TGTGCCAGCAGCTTAGACAGACTAGCGGGATGGCAGACCCAGAACTTC.

This clonotype was counted only a few times. The chain is built from TRBV4-2 and TRBJ2-4, with 12 bases that match TRBD2. V trimming: 0 bases; J trimming: 6 bases; junction bases outside the gene matches: 15. The CDR3 length is 20 residues. Germline V lookup: CDR1 LGHNA, CDR2 YNFKEQ. The CDR3 sequence is CASSQESPSGRVGSGNIQYF. The CDR3, as DNA: TGTGCCAGCAGCCAAGAGTCCCCTAGCGGGAGGGTAGGGTCAGGAAACATTCAGTACTTC.

At least ten counts were recorded for this clonotype. The rearrangement uses TRBV11-2 and TRBJ1-1; D remains unclear. CDR1 is SGHAT, CDR2 FQNNGV, per germline. This CDR3 is built from 11 residues. Deletions cut 6 bases from V and 5 bases from J, with 7 bases between. The CDR3 sequence: CASRGWTEAFF. The CDR3 region has the DNA TGTGCCAGCAGGGGGTGGACTGAAGCTTTCTTT.

In this sample, this clonotype turned up many times. One base away lies a much larger clone, so this may be a sequencing read error. The conserved phenylalanine or tryptophan normally closing the CDR3 is absent here, so this likely arose from a read error. The DNA is omitted, as the CDR3 cannot be located on it reliably, and the CDR3 follows TCRdb's listing. This chain connects TRBV11-2 to TRBJ2-7; the table's D call of TRBD2 was not tested on the DNA. The CDR3 extends over 11 residues, inclusive of both ends. Germline V gene data show CDR1 as SGHAT and CDR2 as FQNNGV. The CDR3 spells CANSSASSLEY.

Ten or more counts support this clonotype. The chain uses TRBV11-2 and TRBJ2-5; 8 nucleotides match TRBD1. Germline trimming cut 4 bases from V and 6 bases from J; bases unmatched to any gene: 4. This CDR3 is built from 13 residues. Looked up from germline, CDR1 is SGHAT and CDR2 is FQNNGV. This CDR3 is CASSYTGGKTQYF. The DNA for the CDR3 is TGTGCCAGCAGCTATACAGGGGGGAAGACCCAGTACTTC.

In the case of this clonotype: No conserved phenylalanine or tryptophan ends this CDR3, so it is likely a read error. This chain's CDR3 is CASRSPGTANRMNTEAFS. The CDR3 nucleotides are TGTGCCAGCAGATCCCCCGGGACCGCGAACCGTATGAACACTGAAGCTTTCTCT. The rearrangement uses TRBV28 and TRBJ1-1, with a possible D match to TRBD1 (5 bases). Germline V gene sequence: CDR1 MDHEN, CDR2 SYDVKM. This CDR3 is 18 amino acids long. V lost 6 bases to trimming and J lost 0 bases, with 23 bases between them.

On this clonotype: At one of its ends the junction is not consistent with the germline gene, which may arise from a read error. The chain has TRBV6-2 or TRBV6-3 and TRBJ2-1; possibly TRBD2 for D (5 bases). The CDR3 runs to 16 residues. CDR1 is MNHEY and CDR2 is SVGEGT in the germline V gene. The CDR3 sequence: CASTNYGRASYNEQLF. Here the CDR3 DNA reads TGTGCCAGCACCAATTACGGGCGGGCCTCTTATAATGAGCAGCTCTTC.

Comments on this clonotype: This may be a read error, as it is one base from a much larger clone. The chain uses TRBV6-5 and TRBJ2-6; 8 nucleotides match TRBD1. This CDR3 is built from 18 residues. From germline, CDR1 is MNHEY and CDR2 SVGAGI. The DNA of the CDR3 is TGTGCCAGCTGTCTTTGGACAGGGATGAAAGCTGGGGCCAACGTCCTGGCTTTC. Its protein is CASCLWTGMKAGANVLAF.

As regards this clonotype: The CDR3 ends on some other residue instead of the conserved phenylalanine or tryptophan, so this is likely a read error. This sequence joins TRBV12-3 or TRBV12-4 and TRBJ2-1; 11 nucleotides line up with TRBD2. The CDR3 contains 15 residues. CDR3 DNA sequence: TGTGCAAGCAGCCTGTCAGGGACTAGCGGACTAGAGCAGTTCTTA. Amino acid sequence: CASSLSGTSGLEQFL.

A note on this clonotype: A read error may account for a junction end that differs from germline. V usage is TRBV11-1 and J usage is TRBJ2-2; the D gene is possibly TRBD2 (6 bases). Germline loops: CDR1 SGHAT, CDR2 FQDESV (reference sequence). CDR3 length: 16 amino acids. CDR3 nucleotide sequence: TGTGTCAGCAGCTTAGTGGGGGGTACTAACACCGGGGAGCTGTTTTTC. It encodes CVSSLVGGTNTGELFF.

This chain connects TRBV11-3 to TRBJ2-1; D is perhaps TRBD2 (6 bases). Germline CDR1 reads SGHNT; CDR2 reads YENEEA. This CDR3 has 15 residues. V was shortened by 5 bases and J by 8 bases, with 19 bases between the two germline ends. CDR3 in DNA: TGTGCCAGCAGCCGACTAACGGGGGTGGTGTATGAGCAGTTCTTC. Protein: CASSRLTGVVYEQFF.

This clonotype was observed a single time. This chain links TRBV5-1 with TRBJ2-1, with 10 bases lining up with TRBD2. Germline CDR1 reads SGHRS; CDR2 reads YFSETQ. This CDR3 is built from 19 residues. The V segment lost 4 bases and the J segment 7 bases; nucleotides outside the gene matches: 20. CDR3 coding DNA: TGCGCCAGCAGCATGACAGTAGCGGGAGGCAGGTCCGTCTATAATGAGCAGTTCTTC. Translating it yields CASSMTVAGGRSVYNEQFF.

As regards this clonotype: Possible read error: a much larger clone is one base away. The chain is built from TRBV6-1 and TRBJ2-7, with D maybe TRBD2 (5 bases). The length of the CDR3 is 12 residues. CDR1 and CDR2 (germline): MNHNS, SASEGT. The CDR3 nucleotides are TGTGCCGGCGGCTCGGGAATCTACAAGCAGTACTTC. Translating it yields CAGGSGIYKQYF.

Points on this clonotype: Relative to the germline gene, one junction end is altered; a read error may explain this. The rearrangement uses TRBV11-3 and TRBJ1-3; D might be TRBD1 (5 bases). This CDR3 region has 15 residues. Germline V lookup: CDR1 SGHNT, CDR2 YENEEA. CDR3 DNA sequence: TGTGCCAGCAGATCAATTACAGGTTCGGGAAACACCATACATTTT. Protein: CASRSITGSGNTIHF.

Points on this clonotype: A much larger clone sits a single nucleotide away, making a read error possible. The chain joins TRBV11-2 to TRBJ2-7, with 7 bases that match TRBD1. Germline CDR1 reads SGHAT; CDR2 reads FQNNGV. The CDR3 contains 14 residues. The CDR3 spells CASSHGTVTYEEYF. The CDR3 DNA follows: TGTGCCAGCAGCCACGGGACAGTCACCTACGAGGAGTACTTC.

There are many counts of this clonotype. This sequence joins TRBV11-2 and TRBJ2-3; unclear D gene. Germline CDR1 reads SGHAT; CDR2 reads FQNNGV. The CDR3 length is 14 residues. V was trimmed by 1 base and J by 2 bases, leaving 7 bases between them. The CDR3 protein is CASSLGSNTDTQYF. The CDR3 bases are TGTGCCAGCAGCTTAGGCTCTAACACAGATACGCAGTATTTT.

In the case of this clonotype: The CDR3 carries no conserved terminal phenylalanine or tryptophan, so it likely arises from a read error. The chain joins TRBV11-1 to TRBJ2-2; 7 positions match TRBD2. J lost 10 bases, V lost 5 bases, and 16 bases had no gene match. The CDR3 consists of 16 residues. The V gene's germline CDR1 is SGHAT and CDR2 FQDESV (reference sequence). CDR3 bases: TGTGCCAGCAGCAGAGTTATGGCGGGAGTGTCCGAGGAGCTGTTTGTT. It codes for CASSRVMAGVSEELFV.

This clonotype was observed a single time. One end of the junction fails to match germline, which may point to a read error. The genes are TRBV12-3 or TRBV12-4 and TRBJ2-5; possible D gene TRBD2, 5 bases. The CDR3 covers 14 residues. CDR3 amino acids: CASSLRRRQETQSF. CDR3 in DNA: TGTGCCAGCAGCTTAAGGAGGAGACAAGAGACCCAGAGCTTC.

The CDR3 nucleotides are TGCGCCAGCAGCCAAGTTGTGATGGGGGGTCATATTAGCTACGAGCAGTACTTC. This sequence encodes CASSQVVMGGHISYEQYF. This chain connects TRBV4-3 to TRBJ2-7; D possibly corresponds to TRBD2 (6 bases). The length of the CDR3 is 18 residues. CDR1 and CDR2 from the germline V gene are LGHNA and YSLEER. Trimming pared 1 base from V and 3 bases from J, leaving 22 bases between.

Details on this clonotype: A much larger clonotype is one base distant, so this may be a read error. CDR3 protein: CVSSQRSGTVTSTDTQYF. CDR3 sequence (DNA): TGTGTCAGCAGCCAGCGGTCCGGGACAGTGACTAGCACAGATACGCAGTATTTT. The V and J genes are TRBV11-3 and TRBJ2-3; 7 nucleotides line up with TRBD1. This CDR3 contains 18 residues. Germline lookup yields CDR1 SGHNT and CDR2 YENEEA.

To note about this clonotype: The CDR3 carries no conserved terminal phenylalanine or tryptophan, so it likely arises from a read error. The DNA is left out, because the CDR3 cannot be placed on it with certainty; the CDR3 is given as TCRdb lists it. The genes are TRBV6-5 and TRBJ2-2; TRBD1, the table's D call, lacks a check against the DNA. Per the germline V gene, CDR1 is MNHEY and CDR2 is SVGAGI. The CDR3 length is 15 residues, termini included. The CDR3 region is CDSSPRIGFTGELSL.